Presented here are 12 T cell receptor beta chains from one specimen sequenced in a study of yellow fever vaccine responses in identical twins. Using its own MiXCR run on the RT-PCR reads, TCRdb lists one record per CDR3 protein. The sample shows roughly 18,000 distinct CDR3 sequences, 61% of them seen only once. The source material was T cells from blood (PBMCs), unsorted or a sorted subset (not recorded which), sampled before or after yellow fever vaccination (not recorded which). The source is a woman between 18 and 30 years old who received the yellow fever vaccine.

This clonotype showed up just once. The chain uses TRBV5-1 and TRBJ1-2; 7 nucleotides line up with TRBD1. The trim removed 1 base at V and 8 bases at J, leaving 5 bases unmatched. Per the germline V gene, CDR1 is SGHRS and CDR2 is YFSETQ. The CDR3 runs to 13 residues. In nucleotides, the CDR3 is TGCGCCAGCAGCTTGATGACAGGGCGCGGCTACACCTTC. Its translation is CASSLMTGRGYTF. The full variable domain, with the rest looked up from reference TRBV5-1 and TRBJ1-2, is KAGVTQTPRYLIKTRGQQVTLSCSPISGHRSVSWYQQTPGQGLQFLFEYFSETQRNKGNFPGRFSGRQFSNSRSEMNVSTLELGDSALYLCASSLMTGRGYTFGSGTRLTVV.

The V call is TRBV7-9, the J call TRBJ1-2; D gene uncertain. This CDR3 has 13 residues. Germline V gene sequence: CDR1 SEHNR, CDR2 FQNEAQ (reference sequence). V was clipped by 3 bases and J by 6 bases, with 11 bases between them. The chain's CDR3 is CASSFIGRDGYTF. The DNA of the CDR3 is TGTGCCAGCAGCTTTATAGGTCGGGATGGCTACACCTTC. Looking up the rest from reference TRBV7-9 and TRBJ1-2 gives the full variable domain: DTGVSQNPRHKITKRGQNVTFRCDPISEHNRLYWYRQTLGQGPEFLTYFQNEAQLEKSRLLSDRFSAERPKGSFSTLEIQRTEQGDSAMYLCASSFIGRDGYTFGSGTRLTVV.

The count of this clonotype is one. The rearrangement joins TRBV18 to TRBJ2-7, with D unclear. Trimming took off 2 bases at V and 3 bases at J, with 8 bases between the two ends. From germline, CDR1 is KGHSH and CDR2 LQKENI. CDR3 size: 13 residues. CDR3 residues: CASSPSWDYEQYV. CDR3 in DNA: TGTGCCAGCTCACCAAGTTGGGACTACGAGCAGTACGTC.

The chain uses TRBV28 and TRBJ2-3; TRBD2 agrees at 9 bases. CDR1 MDHEN and CDR2 SYDVKM come from the germline V gene. V dropped 7 bases and J dropped 3; count of bases not matched to a gene: 2. This CDR3 comprises 13 residues. DNA of the CDR3: TGTGCCAGCATGGCGGGGGGGACAGATACGCAGTATTTT. The encoded protein is CASMAGGTDTQYF. Using reference TRBV28 and TRBJ2-3 for the parts outside the CDR3, the full variable domain is DVKVTQSSRYLVKRTGEKVFLECVQDMDHENMFWYRQDPGLGLRLIYFSYDVKMKEKGDIPEGYSVSREKKERFSLILESASTNQTSMYLCASMAGGTDTQYFGPGTRLTVL.

This clonotype was found once. V gene TRBV29-1 combines with J gene TRBJ2-5; D is unclear. The CDR3 spans 10 residues. In germline, CDR1 is SQVTM, CDR2 ANQGSEA. CDR3 residues: CTALLETQYF. The CDR3 DNA sequence: TGCACGGCGTTGCTGGAGACCCAGTACTTC.

This clonotype was observed once. The gene calls are TRBV5-5 and TRBJ1-1, with TRBD1 matching 7 bases. This CDR3 has 15 residues. After removal of 4 bases from V and 4 bases from J, the junction contained 10 bases not matched to a gene. Germline loops: CDR1 SGHKS, CDR2 YYEKEE (reference sequence). The CDR3 DNA is TGTGCCAGCAGCAGCGACCCGGGACAGCTCACTGAAGCTTTCTTT. Encoded protein: CASSSDPGQLTEAFF.

The chain recombines TRBV5-1 with TRBJ1-2, with D possibly being TRBD1 (6 bases). This CDR3 has 15 residues. From germline, CDR1 is SGHRS and CDR2 YFSETQ. Trimming stripped 2 bases from V and 2 bases from J, with 13 bases between. The CDR3 spells CASSFPGGRNYGYTF. The CDR3 nucleotides read TGCGCCAGCAGCTTTCCGGGGGGCCGAAACTATGGCTACACCTTC.

This clonotype has just a few counts. The rearrangement links TRBV29-1 to TRBJ1-4; 8 positions match TRBD1. Germline V gene data show CDR1 as SQVTM and CDR2 as ANQGSEA. J lost 4 bases, V lost 6 bases, and 4 bases had no gene match. This CDR3 contains 13 residues. CDR3 amino acids: CSVQQGVNEKLFF. DNA of the CDR3: TGCAGCGTACAACAGGGGGTTAATGAAAAACTGTTTTTT.

This clonotype was seen a handful of times. The chain employs TRBV7-1 and TRBJ2-2; 9 bases are shared with TRBD2. TRBV7-1 qualifies as an ORF whose function is uncertain. This CDR3 region has 16 residues. The V segment lost 1 base and the J segment 6 bases; nucleotides outside the gene matches: 6. CDR3 bases: TGTGCCAGCAGCTCAGAACCGGGACTAGCTGCCGGGGAGCTGTTTTTT. It translates to CASSSEPGLAAGELFF.

This chain's CDR3 is CASSQSGGPAGYTF. The CDR3 DNA reads as TGTGCCAGCAGCCAATCGGGGGGGCCCGCTGGCTACACCTTC. The chain combines TRBV14 with TRBJ1-2, with D possibly being TRBD1 (6 bases). This CDR3 region has 14 residues. The ends were cut back, 2 bases at V and 7 bases at J, with 14 bases in the middle. Germline-derived CDR1 and CDR2 are SGHDN and FVKESK.

The chain carries TRBV7-3 and TRBJ2-3, with TRBD1 as a possible D gene (5 bases). Germline CDR1 is SGHTA and CDR2 is FQGTGA. V lost 1 base and J lost 5, with 13 bases in between. The length of the CDR3 is 15 residues. The CDR3 DNA reads as TGTGCCAGCAGCTTAATCGGACACGGAGTAGATACGCAGTATTTT. This encodes CASSLIGHGVDTQYF.

As DNA, the CDR3 is TGTGCCATCAGTGGATTTTACAGCAACACTGAAGCTTTCTTT. Its translation is CAISGFYSNTEAFF. V usage is TRBV10-3 and J usage is TRBJ1-1; D unclear. The CDR3 sequence is 14 residues long. V was clipped by 4 bases and J by 2 bases, with 11 bases between them. CDR1 is ENHRY, CDR2 SYGVKD, per germline.